The 2 T cell receptor beta chains listed next were all sequenced from one sample in a study of beta chain features in type 1 diabetes. Since all of the isolated RNA was reverse transcribed, expressed TCRB transcripts were what got sequenced. The repertoire was sequenced with immunoSEQ multiplex PCR; TCRdb's copy has only in-frame clones and lacks some. The sample includes tens of thousands of clones, about half seen only once; the top ten take 0.6% to 0.85%. Material: central memory CD4+ T cells from blood. The receptors shown here come from a young woman in good health.

The rearrangement joins TRBV2 to TRBJ2-1, with 13 bases identical to TRBD2. V trimming: 5 bases; J trimming: 4 bases; junction bases outside the gene matches: 8. The CDR3 loop spans 17 amino acids. In germline, CDR1 is SNHLY, CDR2 FYNNEI. DNA for the CDR3: TGTGCCAGCAGTCGAATGGGACTAGCGGGAAATTACAATGAGCAGTTCTTC. It is translated as CASSRMGLAGNYNEQFF.

This clone was seen a handful of times. The CDR3 region is CASGQGSVTEAFF. CDR3 nucleotides: TGTGCCAGCGGTCAGGGGAGCGTCACTGAAGCTTTCTTT. The rearrangement links TRBV6-5 to TRBJ1-1; perhaps TRBD1 as D (6 bases). The germline CDR1 and CDR2 sequences are MNHEY and SVGAGI. V was clipped by 8 bases and J by 4 bases, with 14 bases between them. This CDR3 contains 13 residues.